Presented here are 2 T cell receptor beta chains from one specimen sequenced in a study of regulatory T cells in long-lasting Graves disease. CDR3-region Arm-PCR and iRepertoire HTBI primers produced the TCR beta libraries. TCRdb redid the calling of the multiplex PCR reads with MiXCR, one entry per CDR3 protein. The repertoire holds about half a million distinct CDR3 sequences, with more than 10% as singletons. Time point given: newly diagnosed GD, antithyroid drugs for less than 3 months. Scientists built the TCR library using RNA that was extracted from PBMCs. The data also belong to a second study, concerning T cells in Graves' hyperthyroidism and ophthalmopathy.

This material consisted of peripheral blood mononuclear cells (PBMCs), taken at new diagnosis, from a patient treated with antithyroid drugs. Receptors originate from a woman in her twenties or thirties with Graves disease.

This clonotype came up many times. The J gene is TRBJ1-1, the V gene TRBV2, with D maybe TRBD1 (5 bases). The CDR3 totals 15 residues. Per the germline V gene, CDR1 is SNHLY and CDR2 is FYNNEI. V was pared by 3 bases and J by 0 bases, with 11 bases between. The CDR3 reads CASSDDRTMNTEAFF. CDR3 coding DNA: TGTGCCAGCAGTGATGACAGAACCATGAACACTGAAGCTTTCTTT.

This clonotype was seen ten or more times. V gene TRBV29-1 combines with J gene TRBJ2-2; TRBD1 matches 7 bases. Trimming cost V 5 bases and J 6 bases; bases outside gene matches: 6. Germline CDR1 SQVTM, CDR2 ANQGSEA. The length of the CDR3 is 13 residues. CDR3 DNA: TGCAGCGTTACCGGGACAGCGTCCGGGGAGCTGTTTTTT. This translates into CSVTGTASGELFF.